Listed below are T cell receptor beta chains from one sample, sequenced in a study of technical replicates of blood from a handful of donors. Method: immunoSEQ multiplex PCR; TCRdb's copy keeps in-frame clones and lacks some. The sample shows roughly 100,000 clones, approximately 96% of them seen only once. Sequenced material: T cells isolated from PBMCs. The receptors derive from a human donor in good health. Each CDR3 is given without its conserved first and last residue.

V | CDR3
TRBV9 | ASSVTGTGGEWYGYT
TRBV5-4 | ASSSGTGLNSPLH
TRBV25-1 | ASQTPGLAGAYEQY
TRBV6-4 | ASSYRGENTEAF
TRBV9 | ASSVGFRAGTSGSGLVNTQY
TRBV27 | ASRPGGMGPEQF
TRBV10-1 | ASSEFGVQETQY
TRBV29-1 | SVRGTEGSGRGPNNEQF
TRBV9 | ASSTYAGLGTEAF
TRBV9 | ASSIEVGGTEAF
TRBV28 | ASSLIRQGPYEQY
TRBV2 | ASSGAGGIYEQF
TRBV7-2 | ASSAGQALKEKLF
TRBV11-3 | ASSVRGSLNYGYT
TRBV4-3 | ASSQEAGGKDNQPQH
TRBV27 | ASSWLAGVLETQY
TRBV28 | ASSLMNTGGKNIQY
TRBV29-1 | SVEGEGNYEQY
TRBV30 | AWSSNREAF
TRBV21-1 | ASSKADLADYNEQF
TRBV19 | ASSIERERDTEAF
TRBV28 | ASSSTPGLGHPGELF
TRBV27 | ASSLRWTGYYEQY